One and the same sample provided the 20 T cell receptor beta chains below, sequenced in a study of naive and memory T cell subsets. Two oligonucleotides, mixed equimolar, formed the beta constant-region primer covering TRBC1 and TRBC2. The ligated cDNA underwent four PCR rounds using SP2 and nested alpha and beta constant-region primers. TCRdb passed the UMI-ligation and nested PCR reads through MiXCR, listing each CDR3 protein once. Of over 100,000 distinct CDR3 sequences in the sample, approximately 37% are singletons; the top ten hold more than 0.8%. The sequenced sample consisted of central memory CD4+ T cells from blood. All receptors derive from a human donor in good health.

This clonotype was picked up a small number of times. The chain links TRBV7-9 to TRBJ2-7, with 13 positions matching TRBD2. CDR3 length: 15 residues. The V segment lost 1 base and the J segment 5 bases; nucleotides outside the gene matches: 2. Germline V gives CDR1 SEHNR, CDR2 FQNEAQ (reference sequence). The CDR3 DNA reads TGTGCCAGCAGCTTAGGACTAGCGGGAGGCCACGAGCAGTACTTC. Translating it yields CASSLGLAGGHEQYF. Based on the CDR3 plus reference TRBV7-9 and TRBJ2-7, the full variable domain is DTGVSQNPRHKITKRGQNVTFRCDPISEHNRLYWYRQTLGQGPEFLTYFQNEAQLEKSRLLSDRFSAERPKGSFSTLEIQRTEQGDSAMYLCASSLGLAGGHEQYFGPGTRLTVT.

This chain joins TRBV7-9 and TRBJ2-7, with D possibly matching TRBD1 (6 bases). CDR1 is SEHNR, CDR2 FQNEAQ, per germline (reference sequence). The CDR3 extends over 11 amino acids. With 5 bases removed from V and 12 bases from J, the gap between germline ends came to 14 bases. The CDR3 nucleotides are TGTGCCAGCAGCGCGACCGGGACACCGTACTTC. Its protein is CASSATGTPYF. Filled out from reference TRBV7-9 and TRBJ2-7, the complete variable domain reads DTGVSQNPRHKITKRGQNVTFRCDPISEHNRLYWYRQTLGQGPEFLTYFQNEAQLEKSRLLSDRFSAERPKGSFSTLEIQRTEQGDSAMYLCASSATGTPYFGPGTRLTVT.

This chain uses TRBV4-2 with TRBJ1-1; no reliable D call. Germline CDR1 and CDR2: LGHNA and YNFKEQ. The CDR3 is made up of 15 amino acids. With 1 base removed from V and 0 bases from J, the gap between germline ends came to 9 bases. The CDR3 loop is CASSQVVPMNTEAFF. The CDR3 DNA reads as TGTGCCAGCAGCCAAGTGGTACCTATGAACACTGAAGCTTTCTTT.

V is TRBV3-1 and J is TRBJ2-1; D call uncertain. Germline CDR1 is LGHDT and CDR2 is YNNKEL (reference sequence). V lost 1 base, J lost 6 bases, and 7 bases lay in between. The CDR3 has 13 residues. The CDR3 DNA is TGTGCCAGCAGCCAAGCAGGTGGCAATGAGCAGTTCTTC. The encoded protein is CASSQAGGNEQFF.

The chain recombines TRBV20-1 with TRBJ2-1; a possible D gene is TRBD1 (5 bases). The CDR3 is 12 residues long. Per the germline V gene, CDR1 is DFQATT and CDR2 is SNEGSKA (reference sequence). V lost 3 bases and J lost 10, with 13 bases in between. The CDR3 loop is CSASGQLGEQFF. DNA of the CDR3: TGCAGTGCTAGTGGACAACTTGGGGAGCAGTTCTTC.

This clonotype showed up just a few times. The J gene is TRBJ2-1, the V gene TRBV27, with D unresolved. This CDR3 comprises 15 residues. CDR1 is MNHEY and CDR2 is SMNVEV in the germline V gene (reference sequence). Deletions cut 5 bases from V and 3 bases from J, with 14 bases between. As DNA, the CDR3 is TGTGCCAGCAGTCCCCAGAAGCGAGACTACAATGAGCAGTTCTTC. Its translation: CASSPQKRDYNEQFF.

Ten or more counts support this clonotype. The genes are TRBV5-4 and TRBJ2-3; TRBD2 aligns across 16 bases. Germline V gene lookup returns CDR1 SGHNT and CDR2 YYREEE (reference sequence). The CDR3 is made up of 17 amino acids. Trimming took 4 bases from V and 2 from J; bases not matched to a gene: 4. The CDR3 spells CASSRGTSGRATDTQYF. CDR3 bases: TGTGCCAGCAGCCGGGGGACTAGCGGGAGGGCCACAGATACGCAGTATTTT.

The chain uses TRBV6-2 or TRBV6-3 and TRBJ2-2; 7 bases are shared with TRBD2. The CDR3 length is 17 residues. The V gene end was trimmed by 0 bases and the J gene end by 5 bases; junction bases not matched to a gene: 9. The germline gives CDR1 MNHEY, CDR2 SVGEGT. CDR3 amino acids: CASSYSPRRERTGELFF. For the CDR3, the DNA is TGTGCCAGCAGTTACTCCCCGCGGCGGGAGAGGACCGGGGAGCTGTTTTTT.

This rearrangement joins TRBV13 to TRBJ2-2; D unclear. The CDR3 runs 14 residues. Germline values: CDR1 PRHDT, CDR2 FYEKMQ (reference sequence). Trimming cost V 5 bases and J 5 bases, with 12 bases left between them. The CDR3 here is CASSLQGPTGELFF. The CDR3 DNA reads TGTGCCAGCAGCCTACAAGGCCCAACCGGGGAGCTGTTTTTT.

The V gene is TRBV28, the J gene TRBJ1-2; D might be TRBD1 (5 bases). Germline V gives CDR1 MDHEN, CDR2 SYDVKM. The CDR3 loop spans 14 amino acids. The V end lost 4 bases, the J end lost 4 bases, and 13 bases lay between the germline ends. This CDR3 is CASSSGSTGYGYTF. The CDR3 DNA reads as TGTGCCAGCAGTTCAGGGTCCACTGGCTATGGCTACACCTTC.

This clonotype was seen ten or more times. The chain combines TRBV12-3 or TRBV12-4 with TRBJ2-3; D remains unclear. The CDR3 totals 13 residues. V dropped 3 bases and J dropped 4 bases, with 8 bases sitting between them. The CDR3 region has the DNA TGTGCCAGCAGTTTCGCCTCCTCAGATACGCAGTATTTT. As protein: CASSFASSDTQYF.

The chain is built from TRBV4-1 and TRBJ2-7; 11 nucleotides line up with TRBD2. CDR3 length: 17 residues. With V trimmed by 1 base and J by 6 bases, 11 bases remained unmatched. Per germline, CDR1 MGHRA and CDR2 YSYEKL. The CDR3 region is CASSQALAGGSGREQYF. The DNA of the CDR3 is TGCGCCAGCAGCCAAGCTCTAGCGGGAGGTTCAGGACGCGAGCAGTACTTC.

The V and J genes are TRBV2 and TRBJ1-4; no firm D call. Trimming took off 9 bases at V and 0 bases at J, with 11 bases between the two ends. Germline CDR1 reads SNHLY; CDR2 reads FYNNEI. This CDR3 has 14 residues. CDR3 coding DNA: TGTGCCAGTCGAATGGGGTCAACTAATGAAAAACTGTTTTTT. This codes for CASRMGSTNEKLFF.

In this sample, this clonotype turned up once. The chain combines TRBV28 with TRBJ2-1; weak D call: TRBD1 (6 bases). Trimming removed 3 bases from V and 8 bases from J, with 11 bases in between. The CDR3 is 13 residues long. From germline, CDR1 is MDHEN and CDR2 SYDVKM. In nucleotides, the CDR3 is TGTGCCAGCAGTTTCACAGGGAAAGATGAGCAGTTCTTC. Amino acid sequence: CASSFTGKDEQFF.

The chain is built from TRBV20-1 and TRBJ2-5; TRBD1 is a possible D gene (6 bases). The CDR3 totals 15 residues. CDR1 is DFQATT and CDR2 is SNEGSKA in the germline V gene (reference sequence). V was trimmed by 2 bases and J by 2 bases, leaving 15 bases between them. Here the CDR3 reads CSARIAGDGQETQYF. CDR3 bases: TGCAGTGCTAGAATAGCAGGGGACGGACAAGAGACCCAGTACTTC.

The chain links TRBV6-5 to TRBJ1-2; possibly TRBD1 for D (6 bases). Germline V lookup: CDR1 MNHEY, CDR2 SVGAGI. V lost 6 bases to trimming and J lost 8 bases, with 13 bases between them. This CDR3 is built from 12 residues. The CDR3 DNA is TGTGCCAGCAGGCTCCTTGGGGGCGGCTACACCTTC. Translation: CASRLLGGGYTF.

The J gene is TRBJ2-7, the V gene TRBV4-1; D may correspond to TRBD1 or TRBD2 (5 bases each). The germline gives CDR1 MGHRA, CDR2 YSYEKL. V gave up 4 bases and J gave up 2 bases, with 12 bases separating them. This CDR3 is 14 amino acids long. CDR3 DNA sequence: TGCGCCAGCAGCCGGGACCCGGTCGCCTACGAGCAGTACTTC. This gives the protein CASSRDPVAYEQYF.

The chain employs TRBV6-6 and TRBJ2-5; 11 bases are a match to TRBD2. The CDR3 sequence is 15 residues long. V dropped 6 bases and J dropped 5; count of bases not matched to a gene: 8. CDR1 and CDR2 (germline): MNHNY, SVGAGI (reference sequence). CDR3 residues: CASSHGLAGYETQYF. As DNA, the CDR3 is TGTGCCAGCAGCCACGGACTAGCGGGTTATGAGACCCAGTACTTC.

This CDR3 is CASSQEDGANYGYTF. DNA of the CDR3: TGCGCCAGCAGCCAAGAAGATGGGGCGAACTATGGCTACACCTTC. This chain connects TRBV4-3 to TRBJ1-2; a possible D gene is TRBD1 (5 bases). From germline, CDR1 is LGHNA and CDR2 YSLEER. The CDR3 has 15 amino acids. Deletions cut 0 bases from V and 2 bases from J, with 10 bases between.

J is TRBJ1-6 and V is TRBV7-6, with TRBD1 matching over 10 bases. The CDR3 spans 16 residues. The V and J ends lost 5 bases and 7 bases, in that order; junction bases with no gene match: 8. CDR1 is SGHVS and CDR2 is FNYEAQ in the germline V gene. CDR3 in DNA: TGTGCCAGCAGCGCCAGACAGGGGGCGAGGAATTCACCCCTCCACTTT. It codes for CASSARQGARNSPLHF.